This record covers a single T cell receptor (beta chain). This clonotype was seen a handful of times. No cognate antigen has been identified for it. Within one base of it there is no much larger clone, and no base qualities were kept. The time point label for this specimen denotes: healthy control second sampling, 21 days after first. MAIT cells were defined as Valpha7.2+ CD161+ T cells and identified and sorted by flow cytometry. The healthy adult controls were either laboratory volunteers or leukocyte cones obtained from the national blood and transplant service. For RNA extraction, between roughly 5,000 and 11,000 MAIT cells per sample were sorted directly into RNAqueous-Micro lysis buffer. As a control for MAIT repertoire stability, unchallenged healthy controls were sampled twice, about 20 days apart. Lymphoprep gradient centrifugation was used to isolate peripheral blood mononuclear cells from blood samples and leukocyte cones. A BD FACSAria Fusion or BD FACSAria III sorter was used for cell sorting.

The data were taken from a study of MAIT cells during Salmonella Paratyphi A infection (dated by TCRdb to 2016 to 2017). Results and caveats for the whole study, not just this receptor: More expansion or contraction among the top five MAIT clonotypes was shown in diagnosed volunteers than in healthy controls (around 0.52 versus 0.13), suggesting infection-driven repertoire reshaping. The availability of volunteer samples limited the sample sizes, but these sizes were considered adequate to detect differences between groups. MAIT TRBV usage was found to be oligoclonal, with TRBV20 and TRBV6 favoured, and appeared to be unchanged by infection.

The library was made by 5' RACE. Two rounds of PCR with Phusion High-Fidelity polymerase amplified TCRbeta, with sample-specific barcodes added in the primers. TCRbeta libraries were generated by template-switch cDNA synthesis with SMARTScribe reverse transcriptase and a TRBC-specific primer. After barcoding, samples were pooled and then prepared using the NEBNext Ultra DNA Library Prep Kit for Illumina. The libraries were sequenced on an Illumina MiSeq using the MiSeq reagent kit v2, 300 cycles. In the paper's pipeline: Jemultiplexer demultiplexed the reads by barcode, and MiTCR with default parameters aligned the reads. Non-functional sequences were removed with VDJtools, and each clonotype was defined by its amino acid sequence, with frequencies calculated from the assigned sequence reads. Clonal space homeostasis binned clonotypes by frequency as over-represented (0.05-1), large, medium and small. The public reads were reanalyzed by TCRdb: fastp trimming at Q25, MiXCR alignment, in-frame beta chains only. Every CDR3 protein is listed once, alongside the most common genes and DNA of its rows. The V and J calls follow TCRdb's processing rather than the paper's. A total of about 470 distinct CDR3 sequences appear in this sample, about 42% of them only once. The top ten hold about 38% of the sample.

After removal of 0 bases from V and 4 bases from J, the junction retains 3 bases not matched to a gene. CDR3 length: 14 amino acids, cysteine to phenylalanine. The sequence is cut down to CDR3 DNA, 42 bases in frame from base 1. The CDR1 and CDR2 encoded by the germline V gene (reference sequence) are DFQATT and SNEGSKA. The receptor's source is an adult in good health. The sequenced sample consisted of MAIT cells from PBMCs. The V and J segments used are TRBV20-1 and TRBJ1-5; TRBD1 aligns with 7 central bases. CDR3 protein: CSARDLTGNQPQHF. The bases are TGCAGTGCTAGAGATCTGACAGGGAATCAGCCCCAGCATTTT.